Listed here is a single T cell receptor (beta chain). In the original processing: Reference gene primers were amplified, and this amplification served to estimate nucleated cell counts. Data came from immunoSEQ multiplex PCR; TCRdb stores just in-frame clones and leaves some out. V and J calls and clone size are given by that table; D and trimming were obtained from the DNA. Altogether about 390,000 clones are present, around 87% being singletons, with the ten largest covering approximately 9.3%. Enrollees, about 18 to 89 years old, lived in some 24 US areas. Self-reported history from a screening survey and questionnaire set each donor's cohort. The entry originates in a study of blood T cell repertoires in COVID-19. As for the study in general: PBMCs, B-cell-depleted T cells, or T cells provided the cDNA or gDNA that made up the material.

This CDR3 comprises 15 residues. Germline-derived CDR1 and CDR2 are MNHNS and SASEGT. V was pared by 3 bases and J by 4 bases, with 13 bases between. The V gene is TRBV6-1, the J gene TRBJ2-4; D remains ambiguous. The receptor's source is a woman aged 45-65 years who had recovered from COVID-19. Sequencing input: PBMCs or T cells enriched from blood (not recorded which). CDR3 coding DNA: TGTGCCAGCAGTGATCTGACATCCCTAAAAAACATTCAGTACTTC. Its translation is CASSDLTSLKNIQYF.